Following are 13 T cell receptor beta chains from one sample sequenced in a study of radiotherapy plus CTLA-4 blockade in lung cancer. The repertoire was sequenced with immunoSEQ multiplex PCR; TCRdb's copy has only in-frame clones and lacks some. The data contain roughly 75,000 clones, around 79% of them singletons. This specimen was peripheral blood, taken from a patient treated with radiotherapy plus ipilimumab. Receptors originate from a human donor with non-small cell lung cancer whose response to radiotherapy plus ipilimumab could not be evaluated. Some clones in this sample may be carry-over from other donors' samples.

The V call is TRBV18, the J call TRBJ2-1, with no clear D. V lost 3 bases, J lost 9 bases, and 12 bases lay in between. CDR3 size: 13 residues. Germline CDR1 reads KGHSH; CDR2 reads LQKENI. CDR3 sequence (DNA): TGTGCCAGCTCACCCCGACGACTTTTTGAGCAGTTCTTC. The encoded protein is CASSPRRLFEQFF.

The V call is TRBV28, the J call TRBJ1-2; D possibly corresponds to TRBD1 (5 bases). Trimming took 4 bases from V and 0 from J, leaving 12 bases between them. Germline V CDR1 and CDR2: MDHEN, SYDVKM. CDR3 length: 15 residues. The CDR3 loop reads CASSSAQGANYGYTF. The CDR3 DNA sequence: TGTGCCAGCAGTTCCGCCCAAGGGGCTAACTATGGCTACACCTTC.

The CDR3 DNA follows: TGTGCCAGCAGCCCGGGGGGGACTCTCTATGGCTACACCTTC. The encoded protein is CASSPGGTLYGYTF. The rearrangement uses TRBV7-2 and TRBJ1-2; D might be TRBD1 (5 bases). CDR1 and CDR2 (germline): SGHTA, FQGNSA. Trimming took off 5 bases at V and 4 bases at J, with 14 bases between the two ends. CDR3 length: 14 residues.

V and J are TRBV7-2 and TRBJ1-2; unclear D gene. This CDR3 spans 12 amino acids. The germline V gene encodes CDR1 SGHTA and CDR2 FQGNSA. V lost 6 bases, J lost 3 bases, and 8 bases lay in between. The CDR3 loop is CASRPSDYGYTF. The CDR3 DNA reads TGTGCCAGCAGACCAAGCGACTATGGCTACACCTTC.

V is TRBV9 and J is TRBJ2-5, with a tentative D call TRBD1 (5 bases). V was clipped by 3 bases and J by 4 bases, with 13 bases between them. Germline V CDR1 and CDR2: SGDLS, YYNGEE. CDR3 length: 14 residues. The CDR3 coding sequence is TGTGCCAGCAGCGCGACAGTCACAACAGAGACCCAGTACTTC. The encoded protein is CASSATVTTETQYF.

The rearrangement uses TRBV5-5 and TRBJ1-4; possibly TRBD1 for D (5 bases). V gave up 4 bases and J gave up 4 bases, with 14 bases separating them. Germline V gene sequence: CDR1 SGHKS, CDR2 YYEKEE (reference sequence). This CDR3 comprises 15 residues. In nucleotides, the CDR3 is TGTGCCAGCAGCCGGGAGGGGCAGGGTAATGAAAAACTGTTTTTT. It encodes CASSREGQGNEKLFF.

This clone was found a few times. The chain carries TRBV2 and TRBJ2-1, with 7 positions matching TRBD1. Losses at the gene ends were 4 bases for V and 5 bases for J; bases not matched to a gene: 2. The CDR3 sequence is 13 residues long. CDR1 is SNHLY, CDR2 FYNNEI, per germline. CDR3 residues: CASSGQGNNEQFF. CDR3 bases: TGTGCCAGCAGTGGACAGGGAAACAATGAGCAGTTCTTC.

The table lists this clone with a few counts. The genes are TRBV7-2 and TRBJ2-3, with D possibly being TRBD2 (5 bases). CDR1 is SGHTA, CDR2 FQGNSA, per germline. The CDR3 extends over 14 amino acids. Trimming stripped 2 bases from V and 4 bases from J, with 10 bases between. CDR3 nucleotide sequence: TGTGCCAGCAGCTTAACTCTAGCCGCAGATACGCAGTATTTT. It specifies CASSLTLAADTQYF.

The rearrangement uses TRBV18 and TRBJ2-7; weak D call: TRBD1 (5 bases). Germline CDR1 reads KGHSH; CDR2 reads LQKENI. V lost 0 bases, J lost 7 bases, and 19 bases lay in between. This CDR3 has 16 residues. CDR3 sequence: CASSPPSAGSQGEQYF. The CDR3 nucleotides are TGTGCCAGCTCACCACCCTCAGCAGGGTCCCAGGGTGAGCAGTACTTC.

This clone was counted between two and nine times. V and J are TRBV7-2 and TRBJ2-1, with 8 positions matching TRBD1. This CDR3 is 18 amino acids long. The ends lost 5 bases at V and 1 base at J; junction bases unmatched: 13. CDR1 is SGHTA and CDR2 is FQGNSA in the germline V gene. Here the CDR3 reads CASSPSTSGGPSYNEQFF. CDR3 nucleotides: TGTGCCAGCAGCCCCTCTACCTCAGGGGGCCCTTCCTACAATGAGCAGTTCTTC.

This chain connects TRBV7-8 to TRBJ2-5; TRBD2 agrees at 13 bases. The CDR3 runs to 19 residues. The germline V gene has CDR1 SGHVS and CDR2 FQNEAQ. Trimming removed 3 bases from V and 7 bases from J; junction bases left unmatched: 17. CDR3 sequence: CASSFGSTGRLAGGWTQYF. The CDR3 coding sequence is TGTGCCAGCAGCTTCGGTTCGACAGGCCGACTAGCGGGGGGATGGACCCAGTACTTC.

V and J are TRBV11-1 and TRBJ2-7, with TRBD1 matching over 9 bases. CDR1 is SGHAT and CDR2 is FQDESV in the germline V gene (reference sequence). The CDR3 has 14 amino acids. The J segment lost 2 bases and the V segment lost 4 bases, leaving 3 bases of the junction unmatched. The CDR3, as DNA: TGTGCCAGCAGCTCGGGACAGGGTGCCTACGAGCAGTACTTC. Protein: CASSSGQGAYEQYF.

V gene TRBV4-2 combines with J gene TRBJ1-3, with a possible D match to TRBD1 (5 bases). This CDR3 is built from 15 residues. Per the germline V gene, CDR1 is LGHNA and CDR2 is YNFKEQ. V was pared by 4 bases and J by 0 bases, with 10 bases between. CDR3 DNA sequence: TGTGCCAGCAGCCCCGACAGTGCCTCTGGAAACACCATATATTTT. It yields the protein CASSPDSASGNTIYF.